The rows below give T cell receptor beta chains drawn from one sample of a study of response to subunit inactivated influenza vaccine. One entry per CDR3 protein, called by TCRdb with MiXCR from the RT-PCR reads. The table lists fewer than 700,000 distinct CDR3 sequences, 10% to 15% of them singletons. The sequences come from PBMCs from blood, collected roughly 47 days after vaccination. These TCRs come from a man aged 50-59 years who received an inactivated influenza vaccine. The CDR3 runs from the conserved cysteine through the conserved F or W. The size entry is marked missing in some rows and otherwise reads once, few, many or a size class.

J gene: TRBJ2-7
V gene: TRBV20-1
clone size: once
CDR3 protein: CCARDLRARSSYEQYF

J gene: TRBJ2-7
V gene: TRBV30
clone size: -
CDR3 protein: CACFSRHREQYF

J gene: TRBJ2-3
V gene: TRBV20-1
clone size: -
CDR3 protein: CSATWKGGRDTQYF

J gene: TRBJ2-7
V gene: TRBV20-1
clone size: -
CDR3 protein: CSATAASGGEQYF

J gene: TRBJ1-4
V gene: TRBV7-8
clone size: -
CDR3 protein: CASSSNRAPNEKLFF

J gene: TRBJ2-5
V gene: TRBV5-1
clone size: -
CDR3 protein: CASSLGAGPRETQYF

J gene: TRBJ2-5
V gene: TRBV3-1
clone size: -
CDR3 protein: CASSPKWASRETQYF

J gene: TRBJ2-7
V gene: TRBV6-5
clone size: few
CDR3 protein: CASSYSRFGRTGNTYEQYF

J gene: TRBJ1-1
V gene: TRBV20-1
clone size: many
CDR3 protein: CSARAGTEAFF

J gene: TRBJ2-4
V gene: TRBV5-1
clone size: few
CDR3 protein: CASSYDRDGKYF

J gene: TRBJ2-6
V gene: TRBV20-1
clone size: -
CDR3 protein: CSASRPGRLGRANVLTF

J gene: TRBJ2-1
V gene: TRBV20-1
clone size: many
CDR3 protein: CSARDLAWTDYNEQFF

J gene: TRBJ2-7
V gene: TRBV18
clone size: -
CDR3 protein: CASSPRDSHEQYF

J gene: TRBJ2-1
V gene: TRBV11-1
clone size: few
CDR3 protein: CASSPLPTISGKRASEQFF

J gene: TRBJ2-7
V gene: TRBV9
clone size: few
CDR3 protein: CASSRTGGPSSYEQYF

J gene: TRBJ2-6
V gene: TRBV6-2/TRBV6-3
clone size: -
CDR3 protein: CASSYSTSGMDSGANVLTF

J gene: TRBJ2-3
V gene: TRBV15
clone size: -
CDR3 protein: CATSRGSAWGAGGITDTQYF

J gene: TRBJ2-5
V gene: TRBV7-9
clone size: many
CDR3 protein: CASSSGQGGGETQYF

J gene: TRBJ1-1
V gene: TRBV5-6
clone size: many
CDR3 protein: CASTRGQGLNTEAFF

J gene: TRBJ1-1
V gene: TRBV5-1
clone size: few
CDR3 protein: CASSLEQLNTEAFF

J gene: TRBJ2-6
V gene: TRBV7-9
clone size: -
CDR3 protein: CASSSDRVSGANVLTF

J gene: TRBJ1-4
V gene: TRBV20-1
clone size: few
CDR3 protein: CSASQTGGREKLFF

J gene: TRBJ2-5
V gene: TRBV29-1
clone size: many
CDR3 protein: CSARKGTSGETQYF

J gene: TRBJ2-2
V gene: TRBV4-3
clone size: few
CDR3 protein: CASSRRLASGELFF

J gene: TRBJ1-2
V gene: TRBV29-1
clone size: few
CDR3 protein: CSVDRGYGYTF

J gene: TRBJ1-2
V gene: TRBV19
clone size: -
CDR3 protein: CASRGAAVGYTF

J gene: TRBJ2-4
V gene: TRBV20-1
clone size: -
CDR3 protein: CSASNPFRVAKNIQYF

J gene: TRBJ2-7
V gene: TRBV6-6
clone size: few
CDR3 protein: CASSPGTGNEQYF

J gene: TRBJ2-1
V gene: TRBV6-5
clone size: -
CDR3 protein: CASSYGSGGYNEQFF

J gene: TRBJ2-1
V gene: TRBV27
clone size: few
CDR3 protein: CASRGSGMSSYNEQFF

J gene: TRBJ2-4
V gene: TRBV4-2
clone size: few
CDR3 protein: CASSQDYQGGMNIQYF

J gene: TRBJ1-2
V gene: TRBV3-1
clone size: few
CDR3 protein: CASSPTTGGHGYTF

J gene: TRBJ1-2
V gene: TRBV24-1
clone size: -
CDR3 protein: CATSDSGQGNYASSRDGYTF

J gene: TRBJ1-1
V gene: TRBV11-2
clone size: -
CDR3 protein: CASSLVTWGDGTEAFF

J gene: TRBJ2-1
V gene: TRBV12-3/TRBV12-4
clone size: few
CDR3 protein: CASSPSASGVINNEQFF

J gene: TRBJ2-1
V gene: TRBV11-2
clone size: few
CDR3 protein: CASSPGQGNYNEQFF

J gene: TRBJ1-3
V gene: TRBV12-3/TRBV12-4
clone size: few
CDR3 protein: CASSPWELSGNTIYF

J gene: TRBJ2-7
V gene: TRBV13
clone size: -
CDR3 protein: CASSPTGQGIYEQYF

J gene: TRBJ2-6
V gene: TRBV2
clone size: few
CDR3 protein: CASSVGPYVLTF

J gene: TRBJ2-1
V gene: TRBV12-3/TRBV12-4
clone size: many
CDR3 protein: CASSLSRRNEQFF